Listed here are 3 T cell receptor beta chains from one sample, sequenced in a study of blood T cell repertoires in COVID-19. This table comes from immunoSEQ multiplex PCR, and its TCRdb copy is limited to in-frame clones, with some not included. The sample contains around 120,000 clones, about 80% of which appear only once. Source material: peripheral blood. The origin of the receptors is a human donor in a cohort sampled during active COVID-19.

V is TRBV5-1 and J is TRBJ2-4, with TRBD2 matching over 8 bases. Trimming removed 6 bases from V and 6 bases from J; junction bases left unmatched: 14. Germline V gene data show CDR1 as SGHRS and CDR2 as YFSETQ. The CDR3 is 16 residues long. CDR3 sequence reads: CASTSAAGGAVNIQYF. In DNA, the CDR3 is TGCGCCAGCACCTCCGCGGCCGGGGGGGCGGTAAACATTCAGTACTTC.

This sequence joins TRBV5-1 and TRBJ2-3; 13 bases align to TRBD2. Per germline, CDR1 SGHRS and CDR2 YFSETQ. The CDR3 contains 16 residues. V was pared by 5 bases and J by 1 base, with 4 bases of the junction left unmatched. Written as DNA, the CDR3 is TGCGCCAGCAGACGACTAGCGGGAGGTGGCACAGATACGCAGTATTTT. Translation: CASRRLAGGGTDTQYF. Supplemented by reference TRBV5-1 and TRBJ2-3, the full variable domain reads KAGVTQTPRYLIKTRGQQVTLSCSPISGHRSVSWYQQTPGQGLQFLFEYFSETQRNKGNFPGRFSGRQFSNSRSEMNVSTLELGDSALYLCASRRLAGGGTDTQYFGPGTRLTVL.

The chain joins TRBV7-8 to TRBJ2-7; 7 nucleotides agree with TRBD2. CDR3 length: 14 residues. V was pared by 2 bases and J by 3 bases, with 4 bases of the junction left unmatched. From germline, CDR1 is SGHVS and CDR2 FQNEAQ. Written as DNA, the CDR3 is TGTGCCAGCAGCTTAAGTGGGAGGGTCTACGAGCAGTACTTC. This translates into CASSLSGRVYEQYF.